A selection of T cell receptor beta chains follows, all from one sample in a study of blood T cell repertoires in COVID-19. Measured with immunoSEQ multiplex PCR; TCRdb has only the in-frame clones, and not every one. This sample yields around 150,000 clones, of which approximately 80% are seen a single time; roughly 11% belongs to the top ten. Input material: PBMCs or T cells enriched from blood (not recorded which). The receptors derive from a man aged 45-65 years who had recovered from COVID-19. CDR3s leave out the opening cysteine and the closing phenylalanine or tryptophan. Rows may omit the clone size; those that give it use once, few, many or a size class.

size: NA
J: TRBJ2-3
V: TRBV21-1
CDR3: ASSARGGTSLYTQY

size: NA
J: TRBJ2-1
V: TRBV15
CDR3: ATRRGWLAESRSYNEQF

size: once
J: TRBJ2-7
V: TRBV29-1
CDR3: SVQGRSSYEQY

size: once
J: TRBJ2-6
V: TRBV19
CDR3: ASSLEGQGLVSGANVLT

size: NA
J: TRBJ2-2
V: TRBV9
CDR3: ASSVAGDPGELF

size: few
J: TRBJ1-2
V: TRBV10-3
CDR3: AISEGQGNYGYT

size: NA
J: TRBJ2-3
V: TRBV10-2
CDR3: ASSSLLEDTQY

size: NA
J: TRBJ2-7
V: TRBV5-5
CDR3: ASSFRTSGGEQY

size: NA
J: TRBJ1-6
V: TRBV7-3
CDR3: ASSKQGPNSPLH

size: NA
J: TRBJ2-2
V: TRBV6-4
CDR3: ASSSSGTVSTGELF

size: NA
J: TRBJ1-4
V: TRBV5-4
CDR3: ASSYTGGFEKLF

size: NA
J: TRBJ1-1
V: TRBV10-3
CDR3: AIGAGDRVNTEAF

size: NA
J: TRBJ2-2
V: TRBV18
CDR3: ASSLGLAGPRHTGELF

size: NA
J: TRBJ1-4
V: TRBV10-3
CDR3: AISGRGAFEKLF

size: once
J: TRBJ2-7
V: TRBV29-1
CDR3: SVGLAALSEQY

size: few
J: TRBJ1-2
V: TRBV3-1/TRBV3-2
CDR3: ASSPGQGRSYT

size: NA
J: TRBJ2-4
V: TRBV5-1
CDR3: ASSLGGKEGIQY

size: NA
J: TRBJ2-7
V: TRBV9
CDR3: ASSGDRGESYEQY

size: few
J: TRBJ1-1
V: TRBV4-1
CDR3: ASSQPTQNTEAF

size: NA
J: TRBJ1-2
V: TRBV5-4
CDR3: ASSSGGPDGDGYT

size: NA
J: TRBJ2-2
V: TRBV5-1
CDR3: ASSLGLGNTGELF

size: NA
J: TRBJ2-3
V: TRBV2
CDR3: ASSERDTSNTDTQY

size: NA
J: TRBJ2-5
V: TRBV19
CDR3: ASSQGLALETQY

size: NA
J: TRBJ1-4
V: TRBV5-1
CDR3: ASSLRQGQTNEKLF

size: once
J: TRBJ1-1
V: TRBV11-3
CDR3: ASSLSTGITEAF

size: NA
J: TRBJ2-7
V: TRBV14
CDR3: ASSQERAGGREQY

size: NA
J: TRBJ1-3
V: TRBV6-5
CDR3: ASRKQGSSGNTIY

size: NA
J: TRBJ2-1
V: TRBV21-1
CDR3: ASSLRASLAGGINEQF

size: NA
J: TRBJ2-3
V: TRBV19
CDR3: ASSTGTGGGDTQY

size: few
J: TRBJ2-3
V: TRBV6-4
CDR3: ASSDGGGDTDTQY

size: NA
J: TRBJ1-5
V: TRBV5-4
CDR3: ASSLRGWSIQPQH

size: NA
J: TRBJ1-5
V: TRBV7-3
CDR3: ASSLEAKDRRTDQPQH

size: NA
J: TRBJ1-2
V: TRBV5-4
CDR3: ASSLSQENPYT

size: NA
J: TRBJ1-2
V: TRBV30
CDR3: ASRGGADLGGYT

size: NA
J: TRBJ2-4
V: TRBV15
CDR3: ATEDALVKNIQY

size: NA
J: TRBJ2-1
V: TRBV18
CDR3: ASSPTPGQGNNEQF

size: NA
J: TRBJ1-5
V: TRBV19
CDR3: ATLQGTQGPQH

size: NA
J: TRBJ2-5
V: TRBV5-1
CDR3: ASSSPLSGETQY

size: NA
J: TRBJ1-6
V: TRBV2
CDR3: ASIPQLFTYSPLH

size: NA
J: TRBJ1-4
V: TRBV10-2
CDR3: AIGLTGREKLF

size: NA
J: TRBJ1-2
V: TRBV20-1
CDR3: SASEFGRDSYGYT

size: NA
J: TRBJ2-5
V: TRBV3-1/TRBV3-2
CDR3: ASSPRQGPPY

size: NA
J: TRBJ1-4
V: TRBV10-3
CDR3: AIRDDRENEKLF

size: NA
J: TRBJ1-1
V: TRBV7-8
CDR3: ASRLTGIETEAF

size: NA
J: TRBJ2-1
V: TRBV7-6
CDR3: ASSFSSGSLEQF

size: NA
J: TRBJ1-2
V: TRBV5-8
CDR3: ASSLAGQDYGYT

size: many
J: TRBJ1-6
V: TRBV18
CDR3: ASSRDRENSPLH

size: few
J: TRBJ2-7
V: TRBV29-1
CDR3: SVDGGRGSYEQY

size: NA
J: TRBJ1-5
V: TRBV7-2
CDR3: ASSEATGGGGPQH

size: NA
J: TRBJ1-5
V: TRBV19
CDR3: ATSLYSNQPQH

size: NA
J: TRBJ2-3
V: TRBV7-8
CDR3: ASSLGGRVADTQY

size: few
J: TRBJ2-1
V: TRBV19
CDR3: ASRQQGIENNEQF

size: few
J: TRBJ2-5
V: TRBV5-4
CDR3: ASSPTTGREETQY

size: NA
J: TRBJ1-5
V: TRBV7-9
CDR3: ASSLAGGQHQPQH

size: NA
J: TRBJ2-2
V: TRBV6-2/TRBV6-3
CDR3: ASSLRGPNTGELF